Sequencing of this T cell receptor (beta chain) was carried out in a study of OX40 agonist ivuxolimab in advanced cancers. Whole-study context: Dose-escalation subjects each had hepatocellular carcinoma, melanoma, renal cell or head and neck cancer. Notes on the study in general: Average numbers of expanded clones were greater in CD8+ T cells than in CD4+. Patients with a partial response at 0.1-3.0 mg/kg had among the lowest clonal expansion.

Germline CDR1 reads SGDLS; CDR2 reads YYNGEE. Trimming stripped 3 bases from V and 7 bases from J, with 17 bases between. There are 14 residues in the CDR3. Concerning this clone itself: Antigen: not known.

Libraries were prepared by immunoSEQ multiplex PCR; TCRdb keeps only in-frame clonotypes and omits some of them. Of tens of thousands of clones in the sample, 60% to 80% were seen once. This sequence was found in an adult with an advanced solid tumor such as melanoma, head and neck, liver or kidney cancer. The rearrangement joins TRBV9 to TRBJ2-7; D may match TRBD1 or TRBD2 (6 bases each). The sample was CD4+ or CD8+ T cells sorted from blood, taken in a trial of the OX40 agonist ivuxolimab. Written as DNA, the CDR3 is TGTGCCAGCAGCGCCGACGAGGGGGGTAGGGAGCAGTACTTC. It is translated as CASSADEGGREQYF.